Each of the 3 T cell receptor beta chains below was sequenced from the same sample in a study of T cells in Graves' hyperthyroidism and ophthalmopathy (dated by TCRdb to between 2019 and 2020). The library was built by means of multiplex PCR. These reads were obtained on an Illumina HiSeq 2000. Amplification of TCR beta CDR3 regions was carried out from RNA transcripts. For the first round of RT-PCR on the TCR CDR3, the HTBI primer set was used together with the Qiagen OneStep RT-PCR kit. In TCRdb, the public reads were trimmed at Q25 with fastp and aligned with MiXCR, with productive beta chains retained. Rows matching on CDR3 protein sequence are summarized as one entry with the most common DNA and genes. Within this sample are 750,000 to 950,000 distinct CDR3 sequences, with 35% to 45% of them counted one time only. More than 7% of the sample is held by the ten biggest clonotypes. The sequenced material came from blood. The source is a man younger than 30 with Graves' hyperthyroidism.

The chain couples TRBV29-1 to TRBJ1-2, with D possibly TRBD1 on 5 matching bases. Per the germline V gene, CDR1 is SQVTM and CDR2 is ANQGSEA. The CDR3 extends over 15 amino acids. V was pared by 5 bases and J by 8 bases, with 24 bases between. The CDR3 reads CSVQRLWAGLEGYTF. In nucleotides, the CDR3 is TGCAGCGTTCAACGACTGTGGGCAGGGCTCGAAGGCTACACCTTC.

There are a few counts of this clonotype. The rearrangement uses TRBV20-1 and TRBJ2-7; D is uncertain. Trimming removed 0 bases from V and 3 bases from J, with 15 bases in between. From germline, CDR1 is DFQATT and CDR2 SNEGSKA (reference sequence). This CDR3 is 15 amino acids long. The CDR3 coding sequence is TGCAGTGCTAGAGATCCGCGATCCCGGAGCTACGAGCAGTACTTC. It codes for CSARDPRSRSYEQYF.

This clonotype was picked up many times. The chain joins TRBV5-1 to TRBJ1-2; the D gene is possibly TRBD1 (5 bases). With 0 bases removed from V and 6 bases from J, the gap between germline ends came to 15 bases. CDR3 length: 15 amino acids. The germline gives CDR1 SGHRS, CDR2 YFSETQ. CDR3 in DNA: TGCGCCAGCAGCTTGGCTGACAGCACAACCGATGGCTACACCTTC. Protein product: CASSLADSTTDGYTF.